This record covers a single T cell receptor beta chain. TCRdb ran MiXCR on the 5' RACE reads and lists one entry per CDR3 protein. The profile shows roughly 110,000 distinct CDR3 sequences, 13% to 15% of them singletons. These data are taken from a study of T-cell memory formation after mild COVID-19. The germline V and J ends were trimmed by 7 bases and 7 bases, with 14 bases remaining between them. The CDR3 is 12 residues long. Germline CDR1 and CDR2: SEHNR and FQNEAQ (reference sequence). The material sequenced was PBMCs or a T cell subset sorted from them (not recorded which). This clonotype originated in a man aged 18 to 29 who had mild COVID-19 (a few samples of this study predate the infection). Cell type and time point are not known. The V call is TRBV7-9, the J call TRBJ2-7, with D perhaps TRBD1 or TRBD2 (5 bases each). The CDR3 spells CASMTGTWEQYF. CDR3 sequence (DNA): TGTGCCAGCATGACCGGGACGTGGGAGCAGTACTTC. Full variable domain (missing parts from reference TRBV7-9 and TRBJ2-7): DTGVSQNPRHKITKRGQNVTFRCDPISEHNRLYWYRQTLGQGPEFLTYFQNEAQLEKSRLLSDRFSAERPKGSFSTLEIQRTEQGDSAMYLCASMTGTWEQYFGPGTRLTVT.